The 17 T cell receptor beta chains reported below all come from one sample, sequenced in a study of blood T cell repertoires in COVID-19. The protocol was immunoSEQ multiplex PCR, while the TCRdb copy is restricted to in-frame clones and leaves out a portion. The table includes some 90,000 clones, 81% detected once. Sequencing was carried out using peripheral blood. The receptors shown here come from a man in his sixties with acute or convalescent COVID-19.

This clone was counted many times. The J gene is TRBJ2-7, the V gene TRBV6-1, with 8 bases lining up with TRBD1. The germline V gene encodes CDR1 MNHNS and CDR2 SASEGT. The CDR3 length is 14 residues. The trim removed 2 bases at V and 4 bases at J, leaving 4 bases unmatched. The CDR3 DNA sequence: TGTGCCAGCAGTGAATTACAGGGGGTTTACGAGCAGTACTTC. It specifies CASSELQGVYEQYF.

The gene calls are TRBV19 and TRBJ2-2, with D hard to call. V shed 4 bases and J shed 2 bases, with 8 bases lying between them. CDR1 and CDR2 (germline): LNHDA, SQIVND (reference sequence). The CDR3 runs 14 residues. The CDR3, as DNA: TGTGCCAGTAGTAAGTTTGGCAACACCGGGGAGCTGTTTTTT. This sequence encodes CASSKFGNTGELFF.

This chain uses TRBV19 with TRBJ1-2; D perhaps matches TRBD1 (6 bases). Germline assignment: CDR1 LNHDA and CDR2 SQIVND (reference sequence). The CDR3 contains 13 residues. V was clipped by 6 bases and J by 5 bases, with 13 bases between them. CDR3 DNA: TGTGCCAGTAGGAGGACAGACACTTATGGCTACACCTTC. Translation gives CASRRTDTYGYTF.

The chain combines TRBV11-3 with TRBJ2-2; 8 bases align to TRBD2. From germline, CDR1 is SGHNT and CDR2 YENEEA. The V gene end was trimmed by 5 bases and the J gene end by 3 bases; junction bases not matched to a gene: 14. The CDR3 contains 18 residues. Here the CDR3 reads CASSIGTRLGLYTGELFF. The CDR3 nucleotides are TGTGCCAGCAGCATCGGGACTAGACTTGGTTTGTACACCGGGGAGCTGTTTTTT.

V and J are TRBV6-5 and TRBJ2-5; no reliable D call. Germline V gene sequence: CDR1 MNHEY, CDR2 SVGAGI. This CDR3 comprises 14 residues. V gave up 1 base and J gave up 1 base, with 7 bases separating them. CDR3 residues: CASSYLGFQETQYF. The CDR3 DNA follows: TGTGCCAGCAGTTACTTGGGCTTCCAAGAGACCCAGTACTTC.

V gene TRBV7-8 combines with J gene TRBJ1-2; TRBD1 aligns across 7 bases. Trimming at V came to 5 bases and at J to 8 bases, leaving 8 bases not matched to a gene. Germline V gene sequence: CDR1 SGHVS, CDR2 FQNEAQ. The CDR3 consists of 13 residues. CDR3 nucleotide sequence: TGTGCCAGCAGCGTACGGACAGGCGAGGGCTACACCTTC. Residues: CASSVRTGEGYTF.

This clone is a singleton in its sample. The chain is built from TRBV7-2 and TRBJ2-7; TRBD2 agrees at 9 bases. Germline loops: CDR1 SGHTA, CDR2 FQGNSA. The trim removed 4 bases at V and 3 bases at J, leaving 10 bases unmatched. The CDR3 length is 16 residues. CDR3 sequence reads: CASSSPAGGLVYEQYF. The CDR3 DNA reads TGTGCCAGCAGCTCGCCAGCGGGAGGTTTGGTCTACGAGCAGTACTTC.

This chain links TRBV9 with TRBJ2-3; TRBD2 is a possible D gene (6 bases). The CDR3 has 16 amino acids. V shed 3 bases and J shed 4 bases, with 18 bases lying between them. Germline-derived CDR1 and CDR2 are SGDLS and YYNGEE. The CDR3 spells CASSGTRGRGPDTQYF. The CDR3 DNA reads as TGTGCCAGCAGCGGGACGCGGGGAAGGGGCCCAGATACGCAGTATTTT.

This clone turned up a few times. CDR3 amino acids: CASSYSSRGYPEAFF. The CDR3 bases are TGTGCCAGCAGTTACTCGAGCAGGGGATACCCGGAAGCTTTCTTT. This chain joins TRBV6-2 or TRBV6-3 and TRBJ1-1; D may be TRBD1 (6 bases). Between the trimmed V and J ends, which lost 0 bases and 8 bases, there was a span of 16 bases. CDR3 length equals 15 residues. Germline CDR1 MNHEY, CDR2 SVGEGT.

J is TRBJ1-1 and V is TRBV10-3; 8 bases are a match to TRBD1. Germline V gives CDR1 ENHRY, CDR2 SYGVKD. This CDR3 spans 13 amino acids. The V gene end was trimmed by 2 bases and the J gene end by 7 bases; junction bases not matched to a gene: 3. The DNA of the CDR3 is TGTGCCATCAGTGAGCTGGGACAGGATGAAGCTTTCTTT. Protein product: CAISELGQDEAFF.

This chain joins TRBV12-3 or TRBV12-4 and TRBJ1-2, with 7 positions matching TRBD1. CDR3 size: 13 residues. V lost 4 bases, J lost 7 bases, and 6 bases stayed unmatched. CDR3 sequence reads: CASSSRQGGGYTF. The CDR3 bases are TGTGCCAGCAGTTCTAGACAGGGAGGTGGCTACACCTTC.

The chain uses TRBV6-5 and TRBJ2-5; TRBD1 matches 7 bases. V dropped 2 bases and J dropped 1; count of bases not matched to a gene: 4. From germline, CDR1 is MNHEY and CDR2 SVGAGI. The CDR3 extends over 15 amino acids. The CDR3 loop is CASSYLGQPQETQYF. CDR3 sequence (DNA): TGTGCCAGCAGTTACCTGGGACAGCCCCAAGAGACCCAGTACTTC.

The genes are TRBV4-2 and TRBJ1-4; 7 nucleotides line up with TRBD1. The CDR3 is made up of 14 amino acids. From germline, CDR1 is LGHNA and CDR2 YNFKEQ. The V gene end was trimmed by 6 bases and the J gene end by 7 bases; junction bases not matched to a gene: 8. The CDR3 region has the DNA TGTGCCAGCAGTCAGGGGGGTTTAGGTGAAAAACTGTTTTTT. It yields the protein CASSQGGLGEKLFF.

The chain carries TRBV7-3 and TRBJ2-7; possible D gene TRBD1, 6 bases. Germline CDR1 is SGHTA and CDR2 is FQGTGA. Trimming took 2 bases from V and 5 from J, leaving 10 bases between them. The CDR3 loop spans 13 amino acids. CDR3 residues: CASSLLQGHEQYF. CDR3 in DNA: TGTGCCAGCAGCTTATTACAGGGCCACGAGCAGTACTTC.

The rearrangement joins TRBV4-3 to TRBJ1-2; the match to TRBD1 covers 9 bases. CDR1 is LGHNA, CDR2 YSLEER, per germline. CDR3 length: 17 amino acids. V was clipped by 2 bases and J by 6 bases; unmatched bases: 13. The CDR3 sequence is CASSQSGGTGRVDGYTF. In nucleotides, the CDR3 is TGCGCCAGCAGCCAATCTGGGGGGACAGGGAGAGTTGATGGCTACACCTTC.

The J gene is TRBJ2-5, the V gene TRBV14; D not resolved. Germline values: CDR1 SGHDN, CDR2 FVKESK. The CDR3 is made up of 12 amino acids. V lost 0 bases, J lost 5 bases, and 4 bases lay in between. The CDR3 here is CASSQELETQYF. CDR3 DNA sequence: TGTGCCAGCAGCCAAGAACTGGAGACCCAGTACTTC.

The gene calls are TRBV4-3 and TRBJ2-7; TRBD2 matches 11 bases. This CDR3 spans 17 amino acids. Germline CDR1 is LGHNA and CDR2 is YSLEER. Trimming at V came to 0 bases and at J to 3 bases, leaving 7 bases not matched to a gene. CDR3 protein: CASSQDIAGTSGYEQYF. Here the CDR3 DNA reads TGCGCCAGCAGCCAAGACATTGCCGGGACTAGCGGCTACGAGCAGTACTTC.